This T cell receptor (beta chain) was captured by sequencing in a study of blood T cell repertoires in COVID-19. The CDR3 has 12 residues. The ends were cut back, 8 bases at V and 2 bases at J, with 9 bases in the middle. Germline V gene sequence: CDR1 LNHDA, CDR2 SQIVND (reference sequence). This clone was detected only once. Seattle researchers signed up patients amid active infection and tracked them longitudinally. Original processing notes: Scientists estimated how many nucleated cells there were by amplifying reference gene primers. Sequenced by immunoSEQ multiplex PCR; TCRdb stores in-frame clones only, minus some. V, J and clone size are those of that table, while D and trimming were read from the DNA. The sample holds roughly 75,000 clones, less than 90% seen once.

Sequenced sample: peripheral blood. The receptor was isolated from a man older than 75 with COVID-19, enrolled during active disease. V gene TRBV19 combines with J gene TRBJ1-2; D is ambiguous. CDR3 DNA sequence: TGTGCCAGTCGCACGGAGAACTATGGCTACACCTTC. Amino acids: CASRTENYGYTF.